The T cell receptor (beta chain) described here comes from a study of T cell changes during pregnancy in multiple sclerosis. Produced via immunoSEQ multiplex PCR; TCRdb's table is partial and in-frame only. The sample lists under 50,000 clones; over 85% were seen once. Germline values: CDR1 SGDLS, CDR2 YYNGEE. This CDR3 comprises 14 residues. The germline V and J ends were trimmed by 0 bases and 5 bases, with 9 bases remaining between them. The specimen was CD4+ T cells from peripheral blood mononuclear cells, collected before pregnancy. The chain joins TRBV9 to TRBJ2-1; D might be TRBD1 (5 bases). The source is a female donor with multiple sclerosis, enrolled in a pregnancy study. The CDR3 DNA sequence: TGTGCCAGCAGCGTAGACGGCAGGGACAATGAGCAGTTCTTC. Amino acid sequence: CASSVDGRDNEQFF.